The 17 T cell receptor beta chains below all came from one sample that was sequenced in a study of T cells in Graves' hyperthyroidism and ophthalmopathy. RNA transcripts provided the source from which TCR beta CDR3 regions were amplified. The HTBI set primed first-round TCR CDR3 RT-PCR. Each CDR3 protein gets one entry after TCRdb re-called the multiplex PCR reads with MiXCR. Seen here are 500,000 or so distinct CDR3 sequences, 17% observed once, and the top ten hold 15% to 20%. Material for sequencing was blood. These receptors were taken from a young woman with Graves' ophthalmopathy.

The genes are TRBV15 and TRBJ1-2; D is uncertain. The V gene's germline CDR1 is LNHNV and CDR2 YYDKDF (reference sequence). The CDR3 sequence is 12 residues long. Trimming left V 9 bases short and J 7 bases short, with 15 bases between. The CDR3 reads CATEEEGTGYTF. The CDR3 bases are TGTGCCACGGAAGAAGAGGGTACTGGCTACACCTTC. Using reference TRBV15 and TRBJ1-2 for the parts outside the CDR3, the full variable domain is DAMVIQNPRYQVTQFGKPVTLSCSQTLNHNVMYWYQQKSSQAPKLLFHYYDKDFNNEADTPDNFQSRRPNTSFCFLDIRSPGLGDTAMYLCATEEEGTGYTFGSGTRLTVV.

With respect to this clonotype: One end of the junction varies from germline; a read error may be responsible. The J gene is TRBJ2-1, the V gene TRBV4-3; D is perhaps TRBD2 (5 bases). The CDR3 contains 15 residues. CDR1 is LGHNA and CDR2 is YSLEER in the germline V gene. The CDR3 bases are TGCGCCAGCGGCCAAGAAGCGGTCACCTACAATGAGCAGTTCTTC. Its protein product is CASGQEAVTYNEQFF.

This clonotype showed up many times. The CDR3 DNA follows: TGTGCCAGCAGCTCCGGACTAGCGGGATCGGTTGTGCAGTACTTC. Protein: CASSSGLAGSVVQYF. The chain uses TRBV7-9 and TRBJ2-7; 12 bases fit TRBD2. Germline CDR1 and CDR2: SEHNR and FQNEAQ (reference sequence). The CDR3 extends over 15 amino acids. J was trimmed by 9 bases and V by 4 bases; bases with no gene match: 10.

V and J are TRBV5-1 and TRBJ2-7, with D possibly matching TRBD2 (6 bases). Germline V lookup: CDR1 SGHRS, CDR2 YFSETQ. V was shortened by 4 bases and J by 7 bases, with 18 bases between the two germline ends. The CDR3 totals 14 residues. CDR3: CASSRVGGAGEQYF. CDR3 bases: TGCGCCAGCAGCCGGGTTGGAGGGGCCGGGGAGCAGTACTTC.

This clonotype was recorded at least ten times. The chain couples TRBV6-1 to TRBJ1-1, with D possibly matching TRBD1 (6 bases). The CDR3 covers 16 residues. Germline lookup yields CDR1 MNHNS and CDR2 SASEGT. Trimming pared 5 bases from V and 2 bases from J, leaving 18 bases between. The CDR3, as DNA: TGTGCCAGCAGTCAAGGGACCGGGACAACAAACACTGAAGCTTTCTTT. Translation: CASSQGTGTTNTEAFF.

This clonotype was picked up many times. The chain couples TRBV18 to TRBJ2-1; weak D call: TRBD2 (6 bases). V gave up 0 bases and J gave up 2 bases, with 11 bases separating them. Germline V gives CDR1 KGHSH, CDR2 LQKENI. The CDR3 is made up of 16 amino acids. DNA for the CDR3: TGTGCCAGCTCACCACCGATCGGGAGTACCTACAATGAGCAGTTCTTC. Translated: CASSPPIGSTYNEQFF.

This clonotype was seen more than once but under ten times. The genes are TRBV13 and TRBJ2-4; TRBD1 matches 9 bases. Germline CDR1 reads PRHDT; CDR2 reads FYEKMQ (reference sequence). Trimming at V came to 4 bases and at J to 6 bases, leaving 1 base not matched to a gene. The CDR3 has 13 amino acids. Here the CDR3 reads CASSWGQGNIQYF. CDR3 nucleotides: TGTGCCAGCAGCTGGGGACAGGGAAACATTCAGTACTTC.

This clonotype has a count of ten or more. CDR3 sequence: CASSPDRIMNTEAFF. In DNA, the CDR3 is TGTGCCAGCAGCCCGGACAGGATTATGAACACTGAAGCTTTCTTT. The chain couples TRBV11-2 to TRBJ1-1, with 7 bases that match TRBD1. Germline CDR1 reads SGHAT; CDR2 reads FQNNGV. V lost 5 bases to trimming and J lost 0 bases; unmatched junction nucleotides: 6. This CDR3 has 15 amino acids. The whole variable domain, remainder taken from reference TRBV11-2 and TRBJ1-1, is EAGVAQSPRYKIIEKRQSVAFWCNPISGHATLYWYQQILGQGPKLLIQFQNNGVVDDSQLPKDRFSAERLKGVDSTLKIQPAKLEDSAVYLCASSPDRIMNTEAFFGQGTRLTVV.

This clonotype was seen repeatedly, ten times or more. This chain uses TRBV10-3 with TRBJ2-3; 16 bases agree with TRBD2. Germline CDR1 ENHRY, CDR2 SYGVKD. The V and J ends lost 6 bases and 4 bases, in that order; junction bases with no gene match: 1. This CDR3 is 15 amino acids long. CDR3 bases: TGTGCCATCAGGGGACTAGCGGGAGGGCCAGATACGCAGTATTTT. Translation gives CAIRGLAGGPDTQYF.

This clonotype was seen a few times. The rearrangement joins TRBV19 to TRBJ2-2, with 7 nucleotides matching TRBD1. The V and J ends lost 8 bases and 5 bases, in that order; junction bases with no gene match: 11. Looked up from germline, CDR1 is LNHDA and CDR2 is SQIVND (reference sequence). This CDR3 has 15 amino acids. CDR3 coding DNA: TGTGCCAGTTCACCGACAGGGCGCTGGACCGGGGAGCTGTTTTTT. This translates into CASSPTGRWTGELFF.

The CDR3 protein is CASSSGRGDEKLFF. DNA for the CDR3: TGCGCCAGCAGCTCGGGCAGGGGTGATGAAAAACTGTTTTTT. The rearrangement links TRBV5-1 to TRBJ1-4; possibly TRBD1 for D (6 bases). The CDR3 totals 14 residues. The germline V and J ends were trimmed by 3 bases and 6 bases, with 12 bases remaining between them. CDR1 is SGHRS and CDR2 is YFSETQ in the germline V gene.

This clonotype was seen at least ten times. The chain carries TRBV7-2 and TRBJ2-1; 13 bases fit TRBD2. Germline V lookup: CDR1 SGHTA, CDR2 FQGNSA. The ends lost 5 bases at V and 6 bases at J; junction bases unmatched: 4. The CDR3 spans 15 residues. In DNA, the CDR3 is TGTGCCAGCAGCCGACTAGCGGGAGGAAGCAATGAGCAGTTCTTC. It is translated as CASSRLAGGSNEQFF.

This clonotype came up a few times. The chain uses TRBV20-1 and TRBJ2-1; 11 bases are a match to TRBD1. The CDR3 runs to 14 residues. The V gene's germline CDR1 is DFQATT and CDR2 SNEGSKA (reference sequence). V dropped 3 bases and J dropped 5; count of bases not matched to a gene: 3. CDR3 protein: CSARAGQGDNEQFF. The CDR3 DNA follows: TGCAGTGCTAGGGCGGGACAGGGGGACAATGAGCAGTTCTTC.

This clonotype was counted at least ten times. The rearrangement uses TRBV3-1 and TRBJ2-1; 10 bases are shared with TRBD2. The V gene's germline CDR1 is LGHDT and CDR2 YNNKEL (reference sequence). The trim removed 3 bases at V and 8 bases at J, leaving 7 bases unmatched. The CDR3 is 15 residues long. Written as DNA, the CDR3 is TGTGCCAGCAGCCAGTTAGCGGGAGGCCCCGATGAGCAGTTCTTC. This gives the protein CASSQLAGGPDEQFF.

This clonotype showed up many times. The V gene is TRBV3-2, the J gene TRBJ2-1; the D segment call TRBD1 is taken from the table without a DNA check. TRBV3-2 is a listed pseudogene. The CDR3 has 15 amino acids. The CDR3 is CASKIRDTLGNEQFF. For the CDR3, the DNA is TGTGCCAGCAAGATCCGGGACACTTTAGGTAATGAGCAGTTCTTC.

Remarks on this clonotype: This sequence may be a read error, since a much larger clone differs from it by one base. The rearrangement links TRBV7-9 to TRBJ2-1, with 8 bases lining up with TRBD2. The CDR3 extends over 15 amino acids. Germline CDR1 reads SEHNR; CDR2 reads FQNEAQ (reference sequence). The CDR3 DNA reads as TGTGCCAGCAGCTTAGTAGCGGGAACCTACAATGGGCAGTTCTTC. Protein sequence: CASSLVAGTYNGQFF. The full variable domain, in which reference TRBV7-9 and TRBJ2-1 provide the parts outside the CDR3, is DTGVSQNPRHKITKRGQNVTFRCDPISEHNRLYWYRQTLGQGPEFLTYFQNEAQLEKSRLLSDRFSAERPKGSFSTLEIQRTEQGDSAMYLCASSLVAGTYNGQFFGPGTRLTVL.

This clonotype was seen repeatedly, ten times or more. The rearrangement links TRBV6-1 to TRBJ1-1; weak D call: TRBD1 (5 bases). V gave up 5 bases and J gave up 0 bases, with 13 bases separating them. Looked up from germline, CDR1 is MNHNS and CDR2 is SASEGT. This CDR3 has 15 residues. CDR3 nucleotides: TGTGCCAGCAGTCGGGGGAGCGTGGTGAACACTGAAGCTTTCTTT. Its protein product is CASSRGSVVNTEAFF.